Listed below are T cell receptor beta chains from one sample, sequenced in a study of T cells in Graves' hyperthyroidism and ophthalmopathy. MiXCR was run by TCRdb on the multiplex PCR reads, yielding one entry per CDR3 protein. This sample carries over 700,000 distinct CDR3 sequences, over 35% of them seen once, and the ten largest clones take 7.5% to 9.5%. Sequenced material: blood. All receptors come from a man aged 18-30 years with Graves' hyperthyroidism. The CDR3 runs from the conserved cysteine through the conserved F or W. Each record gives: CDR3 DNA, CDR3 protein, J gene, clone size, V gene, D gene. A D gene is named only where the DNA matches it firmly. Not all rows give a size; the values are once, few, many and, for expanded clones, a class.

TGTGCCAGCTCCACGGACAGGGGGCCCAATGAAAAACTGTTTTTT,CASSTDRGPNEKLFF,TRBJ1-4,-,TRBV7-9,TRBD1
TGTGCCACCAGCGGACAGGGACGCTATGGCTACACCTTC,CATSGQGRYGYTF,TRBJ1-2,-,TRBV15,TRBD1
TGTGCCAGCAGCGTAGAGGGACAGAGGGGGAATTCACCCCTCCACTTT,CASSVEGQRGNSPLHF,TRBJ1-6,many,TRBV9,TRBD1
TGCAGTGCTAGGTCACTGGGACTAAATTCACCCCTCCACTTT,CSARSLGLNSPLHF,TRBJ1-6,many,TRBV20-1,-
TGTGCCACCAGTGATTTAGCTGGGTACGAGCAGTACTTC,CATSDLAGYEQYF,TRBJ2-7,many,TRBV24-1,-
TGCAGTGCTAGAGACCTGAGGGGAGGGGAGGCCCAGTACTTC,CSARDLRGGEAQYF,TRBJ2-5,-,TRBV20-1,TRBD2
TGTGCCACCAAGGGTGGGGATTCACCCCTCCACTTT,CATKGGDSPLHF,TRBJ1-6,-,TRBV12-3/TRBV12-4,-
TGTGCCAGCACTTTTGGGGGCTATGGCTACACCTTC,CASTFGGYGYTF,TRBJ1-2,many,TRBV7-9,-
TGTGCCAGTATTGGAACAGGGGTGCCTTCACCCCTCCACTTT,CASIGTGVPSPLHF,TRBJ1-6,many,TRBV19,TRBD1
TGTGCCACCAGCAGAGATCCGGGCAGTGAAGCTTTCTTT,CATSRDPGSEAFF,TRBJ1-1,many,TRBV15,-
TGCGCCAGCAGGGACCAGGAGGCCGCTGAAGCTTTCTTT,CASRDQEAAEAFF,TRBJ1-1,many,TRBV10-1,-
TGTGCCAGCAGCTTAGTAACGGGGGCCTCTGAAGCTTTCTTT,CASSLVTGASEAFF,TRBJ1-1,many,TRBV7-2,-
TGTGCCAGCAGTGAATATGGAGAATACACTGAAGCTTTCTTT,CASSEYGEYTEAFF,TRBJ1-1,many,TRBV2,-
TGTGCCAGCAGCCCGGATACAGGGATCAATTCACCCCTCCACTTT,CASSPDTGINSPLHF,TRBJ1-6,many,TRBV7-2,-
TGTGCCATCAGTGAGTCTGAGCGGACGCAGTTCTTC,CAISESERTQFF,TRBJ2-1,-,TRBV10-3,-
TGTGCCAGCAGCACCCAAGCAGGCGAGAACTTTAAAGCTTTCTTT,CASSTQAGENFKAFF,TRBJ1-1,-,TRBV7-2,-
TGTGCCAGCAGTTACGCGGGACAGGGCGCGGAGGAGACCCAGTACTTC,CASSYAGQGAEETQYF,TRBJ2-5,few,TRBV10-3,TRBD1
TGTGCCAGTTTGGATCCCAGTGGGGAGACCCAGTACTTC,CASLDPSGETQYF,TRBJ2-5,-,TRBV7-6,-
TGCAGCGTTGGAGGGGGGACAGGGCCCTACGAGCAGTACTTC,CSVGGGTGPYEQYF,TRBJ2-7,many,TRBV29-1,TRBD1
TGTGCCAGCAGCTCTCAGGGGGCTCGGGAGACCCAGTACTTC,CASSSQGARETQYF,TRBJ2-5,few,TRBV13,TRBD1
TGCGCCAGCAGCTTAGGAGACGGGGGGAACACTGAAGCTTTCTTT,CASSLGDGGNTEAFF,TRBJ1-1,-,TRBV5-1,-
TGCGCCAGCAGCCAAGATGGAGCAGATAACACTGAAGCTTTCTTT,CASSQDGADNTEAFF,TRBJ1-1,-,TRBV4-1,-
TGTGCCAGCAGTCCTCTAGCGGGAGGGTCCGAGCAGTACTTC,CASSPLAGGSEQYF,TRBJ2-7,-,TRBV7-9,TRBD2
TGTGCCAGCAGTTCCGGCGCGAGCAATGAGCAGTTCTTC,CASSSGASNEQFF,TRBJ2-1,-,TRBV12-3/TRBV12-4,-
TGTGCCAGCAGTCAACAGGGAGGTCGGCAGCCCCAGCATTTT,CASSQQGGRQPQHF,TRBJ1-5,-,TRBV7-2,-
TGTGCCAGCAGCTCTAGCGGGGGCGGGGAGACCCAGTACTTC,CASSSSGGGETQYF,TRBJ2-5,many,TRBV7-8,TRBD2
TGTGCCACCAGTCTCACCGGGACAGCCTCTGGGGAGCTGTTTTTT,CATSLTGTASGELFF,TRBJ2-2,many,TRBV24-1,TRBD1
TGTGCCAGCAGTGAACGCACTACAGGGGTGGATCAGCCCCAGCATTTT,CASSERTTGVDQPQHF,TRBJ1-5,-,TRBV6-1,TRBD1
TGCGCCAGCAGTCAGAACTTCCTAGGAGAGACCCAGTACTTC,CASSQNFLGETQYF,TRBJ2-5,-,TRBV5-1,-
TGTGCCATCAGTGAGTCTCAGGCCTCGCCCTTCTACGAGCAGTACTTC,CAISESQASPFYEQYF,TRBJ2-7,many,TRBV10-3,-
TGTGCCAGCAGCTTGCTAGCGGGGACAGGGATCGAGACCCAGTACTTC,CASSLLAGTGIETQYF,TRBJ2-5,-,TRBV7-2,-
TGTGCCAGCACCCAGACCGTGCAGGAGACGGGCGAGACCCAGTACTTC,CASTQTVQETGETQYF,TRBJ2-5,-,TRBV5-1,-
TGCAGTGCTAGAGCCGCGACAGGGGCAAACTATGGCTACACCTTC,CSARAATGANYGYTF,TRBJ1-2,many,TRBV20-1,TRBD1
TGCGCCAGCGAGGGACCGGGCTCGGGCACTGAAGCTTTCTTT,CASEGPGSGTEAFF,TRBJ1-1,-,TRBV5-1,-
TGCAGTGCTGTGAGCACTAGCGGGGGGGCGGAGACCCAGTACTTC,CSAVSTSGGAETQYF,TRBJ2-5,-,TRBV20-1,TRBD2
TGTGCCAGCAGGTCAGGGGATGGATCACCCCTCCACTTT,CASRSGDGSPLHF,TRBJ1-6,many,TRBV10-3,-
TGTGCCAGCAGCTTCGAGGGGTCGTGGGAACAAGAAGCTTTCTTT,CASSFEGSWEQEAFF,TRBJ1-1,few,TRBV11-1,-
TGTGCCAGCTCACCACAGGGTGGGTTCGGAGAGCAGTACTTC,CASSPQGGFGEQYF,TRBJ2-7,-,TRBV18,-
TGTGCCAGCAGTGATAGGGGGACAGCCTATGGCTACACCTTC,CASSDRGTAYGYTF,TRBJ1-2,-,TRBV2,TRBD1
TGTGCCAGCAGGGACAGGGATCGCTATAATTCACCCCTCCACTTT,CASRDRDRYNSPLHF,TRBJ1-6,few,TRBV6-1,TRBD1
TGTGCCAGCAGCTTAAGCGGGAGTAGGGGCTACGAGCAGTACTTC,CASSLSGSRGYEQYF,TRBJ2-7,many,TRBV7-2,TRBD2
TGTGCCAGCCGCCCCGGACAGGGGGAGCTGTTTTTT,CASRPGQGELFF,TRBJ2-2,-,TRBV6-1,-
TGTGCCACCAGCAACGACAGGGCAGATACGCAGTATTTT,CATSNDRADTQYF,TRBJ2-3,few,TRBV15,TRBD1
TGTGCCAGCAGCCCTGCCCCAAACGAGCAGTACTTC,CASSPAPNEQYF,TRBJ2-7,few,TRBV6-5,-
TGTGCCAGCAGCAAGTCCGGACTAGCGACCTACGAGCAGTACTTC,CASSKSGLATYEQYF,TRBJ2-7,-,TRBV7-8,TRBD2
TGCAGTGTGTGGGGACGAGGGTTCCAAGAGACCCAGTACTTC,CSVWGRGFQETQYF,TRBJ2-5,-,TRBV20-1,-
TGTGCCAGCAAGCCCTATGAAGACAGCAGAACCTACGAGCAGTACTTC,CASKPYEDSRTYEQYF,TRBJ2-7,few,TRBV2,-
TGCGCCAGCAGCGATTCCGGACAGGGAGACGCTGAAGCTTTCTTT,CASSDSGQGDAEAFF,TRBJ1-1,few,TRBV5-1,TRBD1
TGCAGTGCTAGAAAAAGACGGGATAATCAGCCCCAGCATTTT,CSARKRRDNQPQHF,TRBJ1-5,-,TRBV20-1,-
TGTGCCAGCAGCCACCGCTTGGAGAGCTCCTATAATTCACCCCTCCACTTT,CASSHRLESSYNSPLHF,TRBJ1-6,-,TRBV5-6,-
TGTGCCAGCAGAGGGGGACTCGGTGAGACCCAGTACTTC,CASRGGLGETQYF,TRBJ2-5,many,TRBV7-6,-
TGTGCCAGCTCACGACTTCCGGGACAGGGAACGGCTGAAGCTTTCTTT,CASSRLPGQGTAEAFF,TRBJ1-1,-,TRBV18,TRBD1
TGCAGCGTTGGGACAGACAGTTTCGCTGAAAAACTGTTTTTT,CSVGTDSFAEKLFF,TRBJ1-4,-,TRBV29-1,-